Below, one T cell receptor (beta chain) is given with its context. This sample was taken from a study of blood T cell repertoires in COVID-19. Study-level information: Acute-phase and convalescent COVID-19 samples originated in the United States, Italy and Spain.

In the source study's methods: It was from reference gene primer amplification that nucleated cell counts were estimated. Clones were sequenced by immunoSEQ multiplex PCR, and TCRdb holds only the in-frame ones, with some missing. The DNA was the basis for D and trimming; V, J and clone size are from that table. The data show about 200,000 clones, more than 80% seen once. Germline V CDR1 and CDR2: MGHRA, YSYEKL. V was cut by 0 bases and J by 6 bases, with 13 bases left in between. This CDR3 contains 15 residues. The rearrangement joins TRBV4-1 to TRBJ2-3, with D maybe TRBD1 (6 bases). The receptor was derived from an elderly woman with acute or convalescent COVID-19. The sample comprised peripheral blood. This CDR3 is CASSQDWGQGDTQYF. The CDR3 DNA is TGCGCCAGCAGCCAAGATTGGGGGCAGGGCGATACGCAGTATTTT.